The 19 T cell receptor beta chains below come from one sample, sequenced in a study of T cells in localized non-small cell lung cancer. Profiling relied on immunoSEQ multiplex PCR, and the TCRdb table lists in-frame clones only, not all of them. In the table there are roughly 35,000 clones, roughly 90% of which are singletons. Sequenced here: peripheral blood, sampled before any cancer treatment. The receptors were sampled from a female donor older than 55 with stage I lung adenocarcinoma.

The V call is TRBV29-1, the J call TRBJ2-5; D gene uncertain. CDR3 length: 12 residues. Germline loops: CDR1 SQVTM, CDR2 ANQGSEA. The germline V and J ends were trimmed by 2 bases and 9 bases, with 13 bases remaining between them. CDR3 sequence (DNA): TGCAGCGTTGAATCTCAGGCAAGGGCCCAGTACTTC. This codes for CSVESQARAQYF.

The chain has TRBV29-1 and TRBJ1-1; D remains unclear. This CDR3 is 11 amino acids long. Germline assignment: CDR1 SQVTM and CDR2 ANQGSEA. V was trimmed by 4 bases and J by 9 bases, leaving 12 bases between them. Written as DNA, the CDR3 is TGCAGCGTTGGTGGGGTTGCGCAAGCTTTCTTT. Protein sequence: CSVGGVAQAFF.

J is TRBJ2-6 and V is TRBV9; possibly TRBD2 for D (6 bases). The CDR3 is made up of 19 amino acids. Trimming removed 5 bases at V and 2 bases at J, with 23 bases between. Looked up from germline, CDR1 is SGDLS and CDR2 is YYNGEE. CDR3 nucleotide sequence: TGTGCCAGCAGTGTCCCCGGAGGGATATACTCCCCTGGGGCCAACGTCCTGACTTTC. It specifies CASSVPGGIYSPGANVLTF. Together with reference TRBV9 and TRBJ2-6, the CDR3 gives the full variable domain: DSGVTQTPKHLITATGQRVTLRCSPRSGDLSVYWYQQSLDQGLQFLIQYYNGEERAKGNILERFSAQQFPDLHSELNLSSLELGDSALYFCASSVPGGIYSPGANVLTFGAGSRLTVL.

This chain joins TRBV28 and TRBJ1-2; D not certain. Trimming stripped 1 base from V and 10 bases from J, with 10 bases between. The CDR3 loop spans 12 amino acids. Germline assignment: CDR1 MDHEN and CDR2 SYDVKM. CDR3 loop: CASSLSGIYYTF. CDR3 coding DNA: TGTGCCAGCAGTTTATCGGGCATATACTACACCTTC.

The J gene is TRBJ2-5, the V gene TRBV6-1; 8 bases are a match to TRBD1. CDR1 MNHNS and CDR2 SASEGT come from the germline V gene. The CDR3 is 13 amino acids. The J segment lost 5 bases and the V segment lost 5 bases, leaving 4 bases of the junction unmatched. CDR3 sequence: CASSRNRGETQYF. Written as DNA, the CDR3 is TGTGCCAGCAGTCGCAACAGGGGGGAGACCCAGTACTTC.

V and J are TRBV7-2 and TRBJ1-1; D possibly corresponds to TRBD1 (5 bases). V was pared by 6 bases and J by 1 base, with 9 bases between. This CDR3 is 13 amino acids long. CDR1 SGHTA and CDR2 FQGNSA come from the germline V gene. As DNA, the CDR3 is TGTGCCAGCAGACCTCAGGGGAACACTGAAGCTTTCTTT. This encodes CASRPQGNTEAFF. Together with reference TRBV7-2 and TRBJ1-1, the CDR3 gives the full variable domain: GAGVSQSPSNKVTEKGKDVELRCDPISGHTALYWYRQSLGQGLEFLIYFQGNSAPDKSGLPSDRFSAERTGGSVSTLTIQRTQQEDSAVYLCASRPQGNTEAFFGQGTRLTVV.

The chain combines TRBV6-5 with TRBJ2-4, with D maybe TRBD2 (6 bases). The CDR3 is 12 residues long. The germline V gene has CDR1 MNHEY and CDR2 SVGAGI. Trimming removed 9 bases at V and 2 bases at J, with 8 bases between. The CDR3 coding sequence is TGTGCCAGTGGGGGGTCCAAAAACATTCAGTACTTC. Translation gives CASGGSKNIQYF.

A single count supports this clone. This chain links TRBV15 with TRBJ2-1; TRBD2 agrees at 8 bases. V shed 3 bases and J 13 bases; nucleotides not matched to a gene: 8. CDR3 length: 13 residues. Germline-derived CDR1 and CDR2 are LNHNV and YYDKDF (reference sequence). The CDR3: CATSSIRGGFQFF. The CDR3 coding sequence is TGTGCCACCAGCAGCATCCGGGGGGGTTTCCAGTTCTTC.

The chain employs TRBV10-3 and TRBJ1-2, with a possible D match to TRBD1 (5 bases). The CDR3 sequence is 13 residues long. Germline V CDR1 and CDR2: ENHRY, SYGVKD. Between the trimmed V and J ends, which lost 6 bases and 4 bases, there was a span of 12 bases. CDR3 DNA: TGTGCCATCAGCCCCGGGACGTTCTATGGCTACACCTTC. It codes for CAISPGTFYGYTF.

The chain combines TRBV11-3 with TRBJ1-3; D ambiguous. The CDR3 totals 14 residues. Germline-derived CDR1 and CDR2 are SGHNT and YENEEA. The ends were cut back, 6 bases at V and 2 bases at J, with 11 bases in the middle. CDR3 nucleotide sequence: TGTGCCAGCAGACCAAAAGGAGCTGGAAACACCATATATTTT. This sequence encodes CASRPKGAGNTIYF.

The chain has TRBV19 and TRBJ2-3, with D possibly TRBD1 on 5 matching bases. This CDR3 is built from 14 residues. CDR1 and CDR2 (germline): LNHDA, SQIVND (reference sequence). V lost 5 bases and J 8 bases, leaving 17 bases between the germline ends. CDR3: CASSLTSGIPTQYF. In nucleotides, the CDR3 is TGTGCCAGTAGTCTGACCTCAGGGATACCTACGCAGTATTTT.

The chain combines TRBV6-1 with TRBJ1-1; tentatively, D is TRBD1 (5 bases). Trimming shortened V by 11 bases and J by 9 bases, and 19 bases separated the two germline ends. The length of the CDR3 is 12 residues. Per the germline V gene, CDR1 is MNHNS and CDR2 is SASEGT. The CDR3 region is CAASLPGAKAFF. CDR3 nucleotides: TGTGCCGCCAGTCTTCCCGGGGCGAAAGCTTTCTTT.

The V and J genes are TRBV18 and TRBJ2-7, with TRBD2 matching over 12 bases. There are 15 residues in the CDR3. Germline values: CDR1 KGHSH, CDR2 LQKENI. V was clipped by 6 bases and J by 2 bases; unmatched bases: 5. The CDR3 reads CASSLPSGGAYEQYF. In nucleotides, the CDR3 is TGTGCCAGCTCGCTCCCTAGCGGGGGGGCCTACGAGCAGTACTTC.

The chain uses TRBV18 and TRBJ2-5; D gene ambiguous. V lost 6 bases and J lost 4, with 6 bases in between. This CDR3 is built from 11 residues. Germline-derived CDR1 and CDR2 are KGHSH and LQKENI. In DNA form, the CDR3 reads TGTGCCAGCTCCGCCGGAGAGACCCAGTACTTC. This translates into CASSAGETQYF.

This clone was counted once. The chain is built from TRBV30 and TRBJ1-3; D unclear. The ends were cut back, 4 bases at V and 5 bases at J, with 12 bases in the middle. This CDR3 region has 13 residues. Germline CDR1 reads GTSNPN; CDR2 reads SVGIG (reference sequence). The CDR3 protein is CAWTGYRRNTIYF. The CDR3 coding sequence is TGTGCCTGGACGGGGTACAGACGAAACACCATATATTTT.

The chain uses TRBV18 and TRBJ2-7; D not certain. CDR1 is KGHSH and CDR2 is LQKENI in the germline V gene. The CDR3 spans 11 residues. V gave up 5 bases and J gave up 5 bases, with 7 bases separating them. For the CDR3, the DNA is TGTGCCAGCTCATCGGGTAACGAGCAGTACTTC. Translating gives CASSSGNEQYF.

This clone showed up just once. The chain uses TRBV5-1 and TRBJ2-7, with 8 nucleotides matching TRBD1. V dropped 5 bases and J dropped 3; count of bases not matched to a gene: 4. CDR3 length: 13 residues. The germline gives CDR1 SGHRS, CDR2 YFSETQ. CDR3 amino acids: CASRQGAFYEQYF. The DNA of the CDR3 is TGCGCCAGCAGGCAGGGGGCGTTCTACGAGCAGTACTTC.

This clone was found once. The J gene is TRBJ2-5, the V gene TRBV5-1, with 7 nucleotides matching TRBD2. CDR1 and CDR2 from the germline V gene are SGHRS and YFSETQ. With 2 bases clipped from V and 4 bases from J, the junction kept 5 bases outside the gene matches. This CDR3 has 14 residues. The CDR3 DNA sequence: TGCGCCAGCAGCTTTCAGGGAGGGGCAGAGACCCAGTACTTC. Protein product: CASSFQGGAETQYF.

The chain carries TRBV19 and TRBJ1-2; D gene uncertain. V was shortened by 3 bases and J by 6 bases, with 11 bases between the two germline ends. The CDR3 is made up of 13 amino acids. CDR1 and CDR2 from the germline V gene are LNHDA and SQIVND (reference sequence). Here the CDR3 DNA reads TGTGCCAGTAGTATTTGGCAGAGTAATGGCTACACCTTC. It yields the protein CASSIWQSNGYTF.